A selection of T cell receptor beta chains follows, all from one sample in a study of cytomegalovirus exposure and HLA in healthy donors. Generated by immunoSEQ multiplex PCR, the TCRdb table keeps only in-frame clones and is missing some. Of 210,000 or so clones detected, just over 85% appear once; the ten largest clones hold approximately 2.9%. Sequencing was carried out using PBMCs. The receptors come from a woman aged 18-35 years in good health and CMV-seronegative. Both conserved end residues are part of each CDR3. A D gene is named only where the DNA matches it firmly. Clone size appears in some rows only: once, few, many, or a class for an expanded clone.

>-|TRBD1|TRBV4-1|TRBJ2-7
TGCGCCAGCAGCCAAGACGCCCTCCCGGGACAGAACGAGCAGTACTTC
CASSQDALPGQNEQYF
>-|-|TRBV18|TRBJ2-5
TGTGCCAGCTCACCACCGGTAGGAGCTCAAGAGACCCAGTACTTC
CASSPPVGAQETQYF
>-|-|TRBV29-1|TRBJ2-3
TGCAGCGTTGAGCCCCCTCCGGGAACAGATACGCAGTATTTT
CSVEPPPGTDTQYF
>-|TRBD2|TRBV14|TRBJ2-3
TGTGCCAGCAGCCAAGTCCCGACTAGCGGGAAATTGGGGACAGATACGCAGTATTTT
CASSQVPTSGKLGTDTQYF
>once|TRBD1|TRBV18|TRBJ2-7
TGTGCCAGCTCCCCCGGGACAGGCCACGAGCAGTACTTC
CASSPGTGHEQYF
>-|TRBD1|TRBV5-4|TRBJ2-1
TGTGCCAGCAGCTGGAGCGGTCCGGGACAGGGTCTTAATGAGCAGTTCTTC
CASSWSGPGQGLNEQFF
>few|-|TRBV2|TRBJ2-2
TGTGCCAGCAGTGTCCTAGATAGCGGGGAGCTGTTTTTT
CASSVLDSGELFF
>-|-|TRBV5-1|TRBJ1-2
TGCGCCAGCAGCCGGTACACGGGGGGCGTGGACCACTATGGCTACACCTTC
CASSRYTGGVDHYGYTF
>-|TRBD2|TRBV28|TRBJ2-7
TGTGCCAGCAGGGAGAGACAACTAGCGGGAGTAGCGTACGAGCAGTACTTC
CASRERQLAGVAYEQYF
>once|TRBD2|TRBV5-1|TRBJ2-3
TGCGCCAGCAGCTTACGGACTAGCGGAGGGAGCACAGATACGCAGTATTTT
CASSLRTSGGSTDTQYF
>-|-|TRBV4-2|TRBJ2-3
TGTGCCAGCAGCCAAGCCCCTGACTTAGGGGCAGATACGCAGTATTTT
CASSQAPDLGADTQYF
>-|-|TRBV5-1|TRBJ1-1
TGCGCCAGCAGCTTTGAGGTGAACACTGAAGCTTTCTTT
CASSFEVNTEAFF
>-|TRBD2|TRBV7-2|TRBJ2-1
TGTGCCAGCAGCTTAGGGGGTAGCGGGAGGGGAGGTGAGCAGTTCTTC
CASSLGGSGRGGEQFF
>-|TRBD2|TRBV18|TRBJ2-5
TGTGCCAGCTCACCGACCGGGGGGTTCCAAGAGACCCAGTACTTC
CASSPTGGFQETQYF
>-|TRBD2|TRBV2|TRBJ2-7
TGTGCCAGCAGTGAGTTCGGGAGGACATCCGAGCAGTACTTC
CASSEFGRTSEQYF
>-|TRBD1|TRBV13|TRBJ2-2
TGTGCCAGCAGCTCCTCAGGACAGGGCACCGGGGAGCTGTTTTTT
CASSSSGQGTGELFF
>once|TRBD1|TRBV5-1|TRBJ2-3
TGCGCCAGCAAAGTTCGGACAGGGGGCACAGATACGCAGTATTTT
CASKVRTGGTDTQYF
>-|TRBD1|TRBV27|TRBJ1-4
TGTGCCAGCAGGGGCGGGACAGAAAATGAAAAACTGTTTTTT
CASRGGTENEKLFF
>-|TRBD1|TRBV6-5|TRBJ1-2
TGTGCCAGCAGGGCACCGGGACAGGCGCCGCGGGGCTACACCTTC
CASRAPGQAPRGYTF
>once|TRBD1|TRBV28|TRBJ1-1
TGTGCCAGCAGTTCCCCACAGGGGGCGAACACTGAAGCTTTCTTT
CASSSPQGANTEAFF
>-|TRBD2|TRBV4-1|TRBJ2-1
TGCGCCAGCAGCCACCGTGTAGCGGGAGAGAGAGAGCAGTTCTTC
CASSHRVAGEREQFF
>-|-|TRBV28|TRBJ2-7
TGTGCCAGCAGTTTATCACGGTCCTCCTACGAGCAGTACTTC
CASSLSRSSYEQYF
>-|TRBD1|TRBV9|TRBJ2-2
TGTGCCAGCAGCGCGACAGGGGGGAACACCGGGGAGCTGTTTTTT
CASSATGGNTGELFF
>-|-|TRBV28|TRBJ2-7
TGTGCCAGCAGTATTAGGGACAAAACCTACGAGCAGTACTTC
CASSIRDKTYEQYF
>-|TRBD2|TRBV5-4|TRBJ2-5
TGTGCCAGCAGCCTGGGTGCACTAGCGGGACAAGAGACCCAGTACTTC
CASSLGALAGQETQYF
>-|TRBD1|TRBV6-5|TRBJ1-2
TGTGCCAGCAGTAGGGATGACAGGGTGGTCTATGGCTACACCTTC
CASSRDDRVVYGYTF
>-|TRBD1|TRBV10-1|TRBJ2-2
TGCGCCAGCAGTGACCCGGGACAGGGAAACACCGGGGAGCTGTTTTTT
CASSDPGQGNTGELFF
>-|-|TRBV29-1|TRBJ1-2
TGCAGCGTTGGTCGGCCAGGCGGGGGCTACACCTTC
CSVGRPGGGYTF
>-|-|TRBV7-9|TRBJ2-1
TGTGCCAGCAGCTTATCTAGCAATGAGCAGTTCTTC
CASSLSSNEQFF
>-|-|TRBV5-1|TRBJ2-2
TGCGCCAGCAGCTTTAAACAGGGGAACACCGGGGAGCTGTTTTTT
CASSFKQGNTGELFF
>-|TRBD1|TRBV6-5|TRBJ1-2
TGTGCCAGCAGTGGACAGGTTTATGGCTACACCTTC
CASSGQVYGYTF
>-|-|TRBV7-2|TRBJ2-3
TGTGCCAGCAGCCGAGGGCGCTGGTCTAGCACAGATACGCAGTATTTT
CASSRGRWSSTDTQYF
>-|TRBD1|TRBV10-3|TRBJ1-1
TGTGCCATCAGTCCCGGGACAGGGGGCGTCACTGAAGCTTTCTTT
CAISPGTGGVTEAFF
>few|TRBD1|TRBV19|TRBJ1-2
TGTGCCAGTAGTAGGGACAGCCGGGGTTCCTATGGCTACACCTTC
CASSRDSRGSYGYTF
>-|TRBD2|TRBV5-6|TRBJ2-7
TGTGCCAGCAGCTTGGGAGCGGGAGGGCCGAACTACGAGCAGTACTTC
CASSLGAGGPNYEQYF
>-|TRBD2|TRBV6-1|TRBJ2-7
TGTGCCAGCAGTTTAGCGGGAGGATCCTACGAGCAGTACTTC
CASSLAGGSYEQYF